This record concerns one TCR beta chain sequence. Covering alpha and beta chains, TRAV- and TRBV-specific primers were used for the first-strand cDNA. The TCRs were subjected to amplification over approximately 20 PCR cycles employing a constant-region primer in conjunction with a V-primer adapter. Each CDR3 protein is one row after TCRdb ran MiXCR on the reads. The sample yields roughly 76,000 distinct CDR3 sequences, 15% to 20% seen once. With 0 bases clipped from V and 7 bases from J, the junction kept 13 bases outside the gene matches. Per the germline V gene, CDR1 is LGHNT and CDR2 is FRNRAP. The CDR3 loop spans 18 amino acids. Time point noted: before trial treatment. Advanced solid tumors lacking tumor-infiltrating lymphocytes characterized eligible patients. This record belongs to a study of low-dose radiotherapy and immunotherapy resistance in tumors. Study in general: Every two weeks, one day ahead of radiation and immunotherapy, cyclophosphamide 200 mg/m2 was given (intravenously).

The TCR sequence derives from a male donor with prostate cancer. V and J are TRBV12-5 and TRBJ2-2; 8 nucleotides agree with TRBD1. The starting material was PBMCs, obtained before treatment. For the CDR3, the DNA is TGTGCTAGTGGTTTGGTCCTGGACAGGGTCGGAAAAGGCGGGGAGCTGTTTTTT. Amino acid sequence: CASGLVLDRVGKGGELFF.